This T cell receptor (beta chain) was identified during a study of shared clonotypes between healthy human individuals. Assay: immunoSEQ multiplex PCR; the TCRdb copy retains only in-frame clones and omits some. The top ten hold about 1.5% of the sample, which has approximately 980,000 clones, 70% to 85% seen once. This clone was found many times. What it recognizes is unknown. Notes on the study in general: Sampling used blood alone; tissue repertoires probably differ. Sharing across a few donors was seen in 4% to 6.5% of naive CD4 clonotypes. An anticipated effect of sequencing depth on clonotype sharing among donors was recognized.

The sample comprised memory CD4+ T cells sorted from blood. Subset specified: CD45RA-negative fraction. This receptor was identified in a man aged 18 to 30 in good health.

The CDR3 DNA reads as TGTGCCAGCAGCGCACAGGGTGGCTATGGCTACACCTTC. This codes for CASSAQGGYGYTF. This chain joins TRBV9 and TRBJ1-2; maybe TRBD1 (6 bases). Per the germline V gene, CDR1 is SGDLS and CDR2 is YYNGEE. The V and J ends lost 3 bases and 4 bases respectively, with 10 bases between them. This CDR3 has 13 residues.